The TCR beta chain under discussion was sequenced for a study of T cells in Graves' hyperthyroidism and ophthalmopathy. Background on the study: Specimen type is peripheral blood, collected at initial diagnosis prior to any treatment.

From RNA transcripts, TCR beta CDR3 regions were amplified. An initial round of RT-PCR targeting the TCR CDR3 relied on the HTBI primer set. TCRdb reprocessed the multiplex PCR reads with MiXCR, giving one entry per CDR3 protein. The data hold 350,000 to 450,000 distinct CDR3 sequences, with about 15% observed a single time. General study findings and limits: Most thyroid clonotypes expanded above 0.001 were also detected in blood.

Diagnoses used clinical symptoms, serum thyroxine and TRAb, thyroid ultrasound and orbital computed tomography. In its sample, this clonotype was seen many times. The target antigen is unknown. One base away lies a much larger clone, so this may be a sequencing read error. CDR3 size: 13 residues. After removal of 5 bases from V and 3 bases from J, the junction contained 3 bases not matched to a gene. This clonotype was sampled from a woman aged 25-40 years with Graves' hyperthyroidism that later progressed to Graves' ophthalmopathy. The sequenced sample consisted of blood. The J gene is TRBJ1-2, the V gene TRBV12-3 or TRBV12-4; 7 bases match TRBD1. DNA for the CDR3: TGTGCCAGCAGTCCGGGACAGCACTATGGCTACACCTTC. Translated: CASSPGQHYGYTF.